These 32 T cell receptor beta chains share one sample of origin, sequenced in a study of neurological immune-mediated disorders. A single record per CDR3 protein comes from TCRdb applying MiXCR to the 5' RACE reads. The table has about 55,000 distinct CDR3 sequences, more than 3% seen once. Sample: CD4+ T cells from blood. The source of these receptors is a woman in her thirties or forties with multiple sclerosis.

This clonotype was counted between two and nine times. This rearrangement joins TRBV10-3 to TRBJ2-1; D is unresolved. The CDR3 contains 16 residues. Trimming left V 0 bases short and J 9 bases short, with 18 bases between. Germline assignment: CDR1 ENHRY and CDR2 SYGVKD. The CDR3 reads CAISESGPVPYREQFF. The CDR3 DNA sequence: TGTGCCATCAGTGAGTCGGGTCCAGTTCCGTATCGTGAGCAGTTCTTC.

This clonotype was seen repeatedly, ten times or more. CDR3 in DNA: TGTGCCAGCAGCTTGTTGAACACTGAAGCTTTCTTT. As protein: CASSLLNTEAFF. This chain connects TRBV7-9 to TRBJ1-1, with D unclear. This CDR3 has 12 residues. CDR1 SEHNR and CDR2 FQNEAQ come from the germline V gene (reference sequence). V was trimmed by 3 bases and J by 0 bases, leaving 2 bases between them.

This clonotype was found many times. This rearrangement joins TRBV5-1 to TRBJ2-7; 9 bases line up with TRBD1. With V trimmed by 2 bases and J by 3 bases, 3 bases remained unmatched. Germline V lookup: CDR1 SGHRS, CDR2 YFSETQ. The CDR3 runs 14 residues. Written as DNA, the CDR3 is TGCGCCAGCAGCTTACGACAGGGGGACTACGAGCAGTACTTC. Translation: CASSLRQGDYEQYF.

This clonotype was seen repeatedly, ten times or more. The V gene is TRBV5-1, the J gene TRBJ1-1; D not resolved. The germline V gene has CDR1 SGHRS and CDR2 YFSETQ. This CDR3 contains 14 residues. V dropped 2 bases and J dropped 1 base, with 9 bases sitting between them. The CDR3 spells CASSFGPPNTEAFF. CDR3 in DNA: TGCGCCAGCAGCTTCGGGCCCCCGAACACTGAAGCTTTCTTT.

At least ten counts were recorded for this clonotype. V usage is TRBV29-1 and J usage is TRBJ1-2; TRBD1 matches at 9 bases. In germline, CDR1 is SQVTM, CDR2 ANQGSEA. V shed 0 bases and J 5 bases; nucleotides not matched to a gene: 7. The CDR3 sequence is 15 residues long. The CDR3 DNA reads as TGCAGCGTTGAAGACGCGGGACAGGGACCATATGGCTACACCTTC. Translated, it gives CSVEDAGQGPYGYTF.

This clonotype was detected many times. V and J are TRBV3-1 and TRBJ2-2; no firm D call. Trimming took off 1 base at V and 4 bases at J, with 1 base between the two ends. This CDR3 has 12 residues. Germline CDR1 and CDR2: LGHDT and YNNKEL (reference sequence). The chain's CDR3 is CASSQGTGELFF. CDR3 coding DNA: TGTGCCAGCAGCCAAGGCACCGGGGAGCTGTTTTTT.

This clonotype was seen many times. The V and J genes are TRBV19 and TRBJ1-6, with D unclear. The V and J ends lost 4 bases and 7 bases respectively, with 17 bases between them. The CDR3 extends over 16 amino acids. Per germline, CDR1 LNHDA and CDR2 SQIVND (reference sequence). CDR3 in amino acids: CASSTGRHTRNSPLHF. CDR3 sequence (DNA): TGTGCCAGTAGTACCGGACGGCATACGCGCAATTCACCCCTCCACTTT. Variable domain in full (rest from reference TRBV19 and TRBJ1-6): DGGITQSPKYLFRKEGQNVTLSCEQNLNHDAMYWYRQDPGQGLRLIYYSQIVNDFQKGDIAEGYSVSREKKESFPLTVTSAQKNPTAFYLCASSTGRHTRNSPLHFGNGTRLTVT.

At least ten counts were recorded for this clonotype. The rearrangement uses TRBV6-1 and TRBJ1-2; tentatively, D is TRBD1 (6 bases). The CDR3 totals 15 residues. V was trimmed by 6 bases and J by 5 bases, leaving 19 bases between them. Germline loops: CDR1 MNHNS, CDR2 SASEGT. CDR3 amino acids: CASRRDTDFWYGYTF. The CDR3 nucleotides read TGTGCCAGCAGACGGGACACCGATTTTTGGTATGGCTACACCTTC.

This clonotype was seen repeatedly, ten times or more. V is TRBV20-1 and J is TRBJ2-5, with D possibly TRBD1 on 6 matching bases. CDR3 length: 13 residues. Germline values: CDR1 DFQATT, CDR2 SNEGSKA (reference sequence). V was shortened by 3 bases and J by 3 bases, with 11 bases between the two germline ends. CDR3 in amino acids: CSARTTGEETQYF. The CDR3 DNA reads as TGCAGTGCTAGGACGACAGGAGAAGAGACCCAGTACTTC.

This clonotype was seen ten or more times. The CDR3 DNA reads TGTGCCAGCAGCCGAGAGGGGGCGAGGTTCTACAATGAGCAGTTCTTC. It specifies CASSREGARFYNEQFF. V and J are TRBV11-2 and TRBJ2-1, with TRBD1 matching over 7 bases. The CDR3 sequence is 16 residues long. Trimming removed 5 bases from V and 3 bases from J; junction bases left unmatched: 10. The V gene's germline CDR1 is SGHAT and CDR2 FQNNGV. The full variable domain, in which reference TRBV11-2 and TRBJ2-1 provide the parts outside the CDR3, is EAGVAQSPRYKIIEKRQSVAFWCNPISGHATLYWYQQILGQGPKLLIQFQNNGVVDDSQLPKDRFSAERLKGVDSTLKIQPAKLEDSAVYLCASSREGARFYNEQFFGPGTRLTVL.

This clonotype was detected many times. The CDR3 here is CASGSDRVFAETQYF. CDR3 in DNA: TGTGCTAGTGGTTCAGACAGGGTGTTTGCGGAGACCCAGTACTTC. The chain uses TRBV12-5 and TRBJ2-5; TRBD1 matches at 7 bases. After removal of 4 bases from V and 5 bases from J, the junction contained 10 bases not matched to a gene. The CDR3 runs 15 residues. Germline assignment: CDR1 LGHNT and CDR2 FRNRAP.

This clonotype has ten or more counts. The chain carries TRBV5-1 and TRBJ2-6, with D hard to call. Germline V gene sequence: CDR1 SGHRS, CDR2 YFSETQ. The CDR3 runs 16 residues. Trimming pared 0 bases from V and 0 bases from J, leaving 7 bases between. In DNA, the CDR3 is TGCGCCAGCAGCTTGGATGGGAACTCTGGGGCCAACGTCCTGACTTTC. Its translation: CASSLDGNSGANVLTF.

This clonotype was seen at least ten times. V usage is TRBV5-6 and J usage is TRBJ1-2; D not certain. In germline, CDR1 is SGHDT, CDR2 YYEEEE. V was pared by 1 base and J by 5 bases, with 6 bases between. This CDR3 comprises 12 residues. The CDR3 spells CASSLYGYGYTF. The CDR3 nucleotides read TGTGCCAGCAGCTTGTACGGTTATGGCTACACCTTC.

The table lists this clonotype with many counts. The rearrangement joins TRBV10-2 to TRBJ2-2; D perhaps matches TRBD1 (6 bases). V shed 7 bases and J shed 4 bases, with 16 bases lying between them. Germline V gives CDR1 WSHSY, CDR2 SAAADI. The CDR3 totals 15 residues. CDR3 in DNA: TGCGCCAGCAAGATTAGTGGGGGCGGCACCGGGGAGCTGTTTTTT. Residues: CASKISGGGTGELFF.

This clonotype came up many times. This sequence joins TRBV5-1 and TRBJ2-5; 11 nucleotides align to TRBD2. Trimming at V came to 4 bases and at J to 2 bases, leaving 4 bases not matched to a gene. The CDR3 is 15 amino acids. The germline CDR1 and CDR2 sequences are SGHRS and YFSETQ. In nucleotides, the CDR3 is TGCGCCAGCAGCCCCTTAGCGGGGGGGCAAGAGACCCAGTACTTC. Residues: CASSPLAGGQETQYF.

This clonotype has ten or more counts. This chain connects TRBV7-9 to TRBJ2-7; tentative D call: TRBD1 (6 bases). Deletions cut 3 bases from V and 4 bases from J, with 13 bases between. This CDR3 comprises 14 residues. In germline, CDR1 is SEHNR, CDR2 FQNEAQ (reference sequence). DNA of the CDR3: TGTGCCAGCAGCTTTGGACAGATCACTTACGAGCAGTACTTC. Translation: CASSFGQITYEQYF.

Many counts were recorded for this clonotype. The V call is TRBV11-2, the J call TRBJ1-1, with a possible D match to TRBD1 (5 bases). This CDR3 comprises 18 residues. The germline V and J ends were trimmed by 3 bases and 5 bases, with 25 bases remaining between them. From germline, CDR1 is SGHAT and CDR2 FQNNGV. Here the CDR3 DNA reads TGTGCCAGCAGCTTGGCGCCCGGGGCGGGGGGGAGAGGAACTGAAGCTTTCTTT. Translation: CASSLAPGAGGRGTEAFF.

This clonotype was counted at least ten times. The gene calls are TRBV19 and TRBJ2-2; 8 bases map to TRBD2. The CDR3 runs to 13 residues. CDR1 LNHDA and CDR2 SQIVND come from the germline V gene (reference sequence). V lost 11 bases to trimming and J lost 2 bases; unmatched junction nucleotides: 4. The CDR3: CAPGGANTGELFF. For the CDR3, the DNA is TGTGCCCCGGGGGGGGCCAACACCGGGGAGCTGTTTTTT.

This clonotype appeared a few times. J is TRBJ1-1 and V is TRBV3-1; no firm D call. Germline loops: CDR1 LGHDT, CDR2 YNNKEL (reference sequence). V shed 3 bases and J shed 1 base, with 9 bases lying between them. CDR3 size: 14 residues. The CDR3 is CASSHSMRNTEAFF. The CDR3 DNA sequence: TGTGCCAGCAGCCATAGTATGCGGAACACTGAAGCTTTCTTT.

This clonotype was recorded many times. The gene calls are TRBV20-1 and TRBJ1-1; TRBD1 agrees at 9 bases. Germline loops: CDR1 DFQATT, CDR2 SNEGSKA (reference sequence). The CDR3 totals 15 residues. With 2 bases clipped from V and 5 bases from J, the junction kept 9 bases outside the gene matches. CDR3 region: CSARSGTGLGTEAFF. In DNA form, the CDR3 reads TGCAGTGCTAGATCCGGGACAGGGTTGGGGACTGAAGCTTTCTTT.

This clonotype was counted ten times or more. The rearrangement links TRBV12-3 or TRBV12-4 to TRBJ1-1; the D is unclear. The CDR3 extends over 14 amino acids. Trimming pared 8 bases from V and 3 bases from J, leaving 16 bases between. The CDR3 region is CASQITGVDTEAFF. The CDR3 DNA reads as TGTGCCAGCCAGATTACCGGGGTGGACACTGAAGCTTTCTTT.

This clonotype occurred many times. CDR3 region: CASTGTSGPTDTQYF. The CDR3 DNA reads as TGTGCCAGCACTGGGACTAGCGGACCCACAGATACGCAGTATTTT. The rearrangement uses TRBV3-1 and TRBJ2-3, with 11 bases identical to TRBD2. The CDR3 length is 15 residues. Germline CDR1 LGHDT, CDR2 YNNKEL (reference sequence). With 7 bases clipped from V and 2 bases from J, the junction kept 5 bases outside the gene matches.

This clonotype was found many times. This sequence joins TRBV27 and TRBJ1-5; TRBD1 is a possible D gene (5 bases). CDR3 length: 12 amino acids. Germline loops: CDR1 MNHEY, CDR2 SMNVEV (reference sequence). V dropped 11 bases and J dropped 7 bases, with 15 bases sitting between them. CDR3 sequence: CAAGEVRQPQHF. The CDR3 DNA sequence: TGTGCCGCGGGGGAGGTTCGGCAGCCCCAGCATTTT.

In its sample, this clonotype was seen many times. The chain joins TRBV7-9 to TRBJ2-6; 8 nucleotides agree with TRBD1. CDR1 is SEHNR and CDR2 is FQNEAQ in the germline V gene (reference sequence). The CDR3 covers 16 residues. Trimming removed 4 bases from V and 2 bases from J; junction bases left unmatched: 4. Written as DNA, the CDR3 is TGTGCCAGCAGCTCGGACAGGGCGGCTGGGGCCAACGTCCTGACTTTC. Its protein product is CASSSDRAAGANVLTF.

This clonotype came up many times. This chain links TRBV20-1 with TRBJ1-3; no definite D call. V was clipped by 2 bases and J by 0 bases, with 5 bases between them. CDR3 length: 13 amino acids. CDR1 DFQATT and CDR2 SNEGSKA come from the germline V gene (reference sequence). The CDR3 bases are TGCAGTGCTAGAAGGGACTCTGGAAACACCATATATTTT. This encodes CSARRDSGNTIYF.

This clonotype came up many times. The chain is built from TRBV7-8 and TRBJ1-5, with TRBD1 identical over 10 bases. Germline V gene data show CDR1 as SGHVS and CDR2 as FQNEAQ. V lost 3 bases and J lost 2; bases outside the gene matches: 4. CDR3 length equals 16 residues. CDR3 loop: CASSLTGGAGNQPQHF. CDR3 in DNA: TGTGCCAGCAGCTTGACAGGGGGCGCGGGCAATCAGCCCCAGCATTTT.

This clonotype was observed many times. This chain links TRBV12-3 or TRBV12-4 with TRBJ2-2, with no clear D. V shed 1 base and J shed 2 bases, with 11 bases lying between them. The CDR3 is 16 amino acids. CDR3 in amino acids: CASSLDYWGNTGELFF. For the CDR3, the DNA is TGTGCCAGCAGTTTAGATTATTGGGGAAACACCGGGGAGCTGTTTTTT.

In this sample, this clonotype turned up many times. This CDR3 is CASSMQGTGEKLFF. CDR3 nucleotides: TGCGCCAGCTCAATGCAGGGGACGGGTGAAAAACTGTTTTTT. V usage is TRBV5-1 and J usage is TRBJ1-4; maybe TRBD1 (6 bases). The CDR3 runs 14 residues. The germline CDR1 and CDR2 sequences are SGHRS and YFSETQ. V was clipped by 7 bases and J by 7 bases, with 17 bases between them.

This clonotype was seen repeatedly, ten times or more. The V call is TRBV4-1, the J call TRBJ1-5; tentatively, D is TRBD1 (6 bases). Germline V gene sequence: CDR1 MGHRA, CDR2 YSYEKL. CDR3 length equals 17 residues. V lost 4 bases and J 6 bases, leaving 22 bases between the germline ends. The CDR3 loop is CASSPSFPRGSSQPQHF. CDR3 coding DNA: TGCGCCAGCAGCCCCTCCTTTCCGAGGGGGTCCTCTCAGCCCCAGCATTTT.

This clonotype was picked up many times. J is TRBJ1-2 and V is TRBV7-9; D possibly corresponds to TRBD1 (5 bases). Trimming pared 1 base from V and 13 bases from J, leaving 13 bases between. The CDR3 loop spans 12 amino acids. The germline V gene has CDR1 SEHNR and CDR2 FQNEAQ (reference sequence). The CDR3 DNA reads TGTGCCAGCAGCTTAGGGCCAGGGCGGTTCACCTTC. Translated: CASSLGPGRFTF.

This clonotype was detected ten times or more. This chain links TRBV11-2 with TRBJ2-6, with D perhaps matching TRBD1 (5 bases). V was trimmed by 7 bases and J by 0 bases, leaving 25 bases between them. The CDR3 loop spans 20 amino acids. The germline CDR1 and CDR2 sequences are SGHAT and FQNNGV. The CDR3 nucleotides read TGTGCCAGCAAATTAGCAAGTGGGGCGAGTTATAGCTCTGGGGCCAACGTCCTGACTTTC. It translates to CASKLASGASYSSGANVLTF.

The chain is built from TRBV9 and TRBJ1-1, with D maybe TRBD1 (6 bases). Germline V gives CDR1 SGDLS, CDR2 YYNGEE. Trimming removed 4 bases at V and 0 bases at J, with 10 bases between. The CDR3 totals 14 residues. CDR3 sequence (DNA): TGTGCCAGCAGCCCGTGGGACATGAACACTGAAGCTTTCTTT. Translation gives CASSPWDMNTEAFF.